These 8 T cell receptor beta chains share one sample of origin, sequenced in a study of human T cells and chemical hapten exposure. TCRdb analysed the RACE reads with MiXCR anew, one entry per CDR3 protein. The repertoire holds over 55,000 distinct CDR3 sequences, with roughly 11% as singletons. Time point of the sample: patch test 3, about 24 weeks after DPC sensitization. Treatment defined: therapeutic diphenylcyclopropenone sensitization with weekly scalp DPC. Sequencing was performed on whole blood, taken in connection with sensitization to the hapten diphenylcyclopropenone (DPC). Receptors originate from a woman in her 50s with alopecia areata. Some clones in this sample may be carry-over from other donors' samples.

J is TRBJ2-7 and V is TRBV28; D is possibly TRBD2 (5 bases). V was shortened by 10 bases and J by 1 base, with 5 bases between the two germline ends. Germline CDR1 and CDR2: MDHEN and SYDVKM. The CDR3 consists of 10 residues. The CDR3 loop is CATGSYEQYF. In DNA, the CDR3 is TGTGCCACGGGATCCTACGAGCAGTACTTC.

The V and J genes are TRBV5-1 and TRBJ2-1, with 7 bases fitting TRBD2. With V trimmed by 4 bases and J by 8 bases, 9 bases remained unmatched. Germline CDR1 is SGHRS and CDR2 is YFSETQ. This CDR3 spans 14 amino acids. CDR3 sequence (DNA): TGCGCCAGCAGCCGAAGGCAAACTAGCGATGAGCAGTTCTTC. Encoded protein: CASSRRQTSDEQFF. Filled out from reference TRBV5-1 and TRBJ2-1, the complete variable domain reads KAGVTQTPRYLIKTRGQQVTLSCSPISGHRSVSWYQQTPGQGLQFLFEYFSETQRNKGNFPGRFSGRQFSNSRSEMNVSTLELGDSALYLCASSRRQTSDEQFFGPGTRLTVL.

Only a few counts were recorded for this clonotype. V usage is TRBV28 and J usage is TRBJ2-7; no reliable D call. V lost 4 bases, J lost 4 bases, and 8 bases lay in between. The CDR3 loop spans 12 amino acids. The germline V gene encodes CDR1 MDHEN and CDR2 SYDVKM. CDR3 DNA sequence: TGTGCCAGCAGTTCGGCCCCGTACGAGCAGTACTTC. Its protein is CASSSAPYEQYF. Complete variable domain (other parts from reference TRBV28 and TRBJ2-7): DVKVTQSSRYLVKRTGEKVFLECVQDMDHENMFWYRQDPGLGLRLIYFSYDVKMKEKGDIPEGYSVSREKKERFSLILESASTNQTSMYLCASSSAPYEQYFGPGTRLTVT.

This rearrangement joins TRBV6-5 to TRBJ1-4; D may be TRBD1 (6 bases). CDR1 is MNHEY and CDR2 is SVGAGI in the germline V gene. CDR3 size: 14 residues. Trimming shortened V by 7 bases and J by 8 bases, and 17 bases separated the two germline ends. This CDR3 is CASTPGQGTEKLFF. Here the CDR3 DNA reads TGTGCCAGCACCCCAGGTCAGGGGACCGAAAAACTGTTTTTT.

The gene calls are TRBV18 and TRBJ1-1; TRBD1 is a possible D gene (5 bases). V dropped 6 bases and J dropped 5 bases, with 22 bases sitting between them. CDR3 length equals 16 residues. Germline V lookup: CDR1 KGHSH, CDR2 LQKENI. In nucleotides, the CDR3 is TGTGCCAGCTCCCAACGGGGACCGGCCGGTAATACTGAAGCTTTCTTT. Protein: CASSQRGPAGNTEAFF.

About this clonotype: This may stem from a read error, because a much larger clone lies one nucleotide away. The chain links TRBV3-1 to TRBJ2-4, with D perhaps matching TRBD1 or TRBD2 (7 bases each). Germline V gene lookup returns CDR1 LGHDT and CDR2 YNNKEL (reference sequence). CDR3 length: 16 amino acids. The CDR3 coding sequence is TGTGCCAACAGCCCAGGCCCGGGGGGACAGCAAAACATTCAGTACTTC. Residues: CANSPGPGGQQNIQYF.

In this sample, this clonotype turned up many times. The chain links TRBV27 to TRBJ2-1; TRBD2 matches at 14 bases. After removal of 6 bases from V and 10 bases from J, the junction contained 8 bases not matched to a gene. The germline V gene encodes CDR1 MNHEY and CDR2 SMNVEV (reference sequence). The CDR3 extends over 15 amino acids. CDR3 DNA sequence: TGTGCCAGCAGGAGACTAGCGGGAGGGCTCGGAGAGCAGTTCTTC. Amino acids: CASRRLAGGLGEQFF.

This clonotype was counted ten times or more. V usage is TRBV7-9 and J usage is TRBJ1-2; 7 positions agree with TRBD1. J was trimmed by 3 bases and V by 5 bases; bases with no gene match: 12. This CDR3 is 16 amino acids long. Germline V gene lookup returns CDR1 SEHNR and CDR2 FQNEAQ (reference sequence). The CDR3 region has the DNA TGTGCCAGCAGCGTATACGCAGGGGGTAACGACTATGGCTACACCTTC. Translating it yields CASSVYAGGNDYGYTF.